This record covers a single T cell receptor beta chain. Libraries were prepared by immunoSEQ multiplex PCR; TCRdb keeps only in-frame clonotypes and omits some of them. This repertoire shows some 130,000 clones, 91% found once; its top ten account for approximately 8.6%. The data are from a study of control samples from healthy donors and cancer patients. CDR1 and CDR2 from the germline V gene are DFQATT and SNEGSKA (reference sequence). The CDR3 spans 11 residues. The junction had 3 bases not matched to a gene; V was cut back by 5 bases and J by 6 bases. The source material was blood. This clonotype originated in a man between 18 and 29 years old in good health. The gene calls are TRBV20-1 and TRBJ2-7, with TRBD1 matching 8 bases. For the CDR3, the DNA is TGCAGTGCTCCGACAGGGGCCGAGCAGTACTTC. This sequence encodes CSAPTGAEQYF.